This TCR beta chain was identified during a study of beta chain features in type 1 diabetes. Whole-study results and caveats: Researchers report that Type 1 diabetes patients had moderately but significantly shorter TCRB CDR3s across all four CD4+ subsets. PCR might favor shorter templates, equally in patients and controls. Individuals with type 1 diabetes displayed fewer insertions and more deletions at VDJ junctions. Cells expressing TCR highly could be over-represented by cDNA sequencing.

This clone was recorded only once. As yet, its antigen is unknown. The isolated RNA, all of it, was reverse transcribed, so expressed TCRB transcripts were what got sequenced. This table comes from immunoSEQ multiplex PCR, and its TCRdb copy is limited to in-frame clones, with some not included. The sample carries more than 300,000 clones, around 10% recorded once. The CDR3 is 13 residues long. Trimming at V came to 6 bases and at J to 4 bases, leaving 5 bases not matched to a gene. Germline V lookup: CDR1 SGHTS, CDR2 YDEGEE. The J gene is TRBJ2-3, the V gene TRBV5-8; 7 positions agree with TRBD1. The sequenced sample consisted of central memory CD4+ T cells from blood. The clonotype comes from a man aged 25-40 years with type 1 diabetes. CDR3 in DNA: TGTGCCAGCAAACGACAGGGTTCAGATACGCAGTATTTT. This codes for CASKRQGSDTQYF.